Below, 14 T cell receptor beta chains from the same sample are listed, as sequenced in a study of shared clonotypes between healthy human individuals. TCRdb's table, derived via immunoSEQ multiplex PCR, lists solely in-frame clones and lacks some. Of about 480,000 clones in the sample, about four fifths are singletons; the top ten hold 10% to 15%. The source material was PBMCs. These receptors came from a woman in her thirties or forties in good health. Some clones in this sample may be carry-over from other donors' samples.

V gene TRBV10-3 combines with J gene TRBJ2-3; 13 bases match TRBD2. The CDR3 has 16 residues. The ends lost 6 bases at V and 5 bases at J; junction bases unmatched: 8. Germline V gene lookup returns CDR1 ENHRY and CDR2 SYGVKD. In nucleotides, the CDR3 is TGTGCCATCAGAAGACTAGCGGGAGGTCTCGAAGATACGCAGTATTTT. Translating it yields CAIRRLAGGLEDTQYF.

J is TRBJ2-1 and V is TRBV5-1; 9 bases agree with TRBD1. CDR3 size: 16 residues. The J segment lost 6 bases and the V segment lost 4 bases, leaving 11 bases of the junction unmatched. Germline loops: CDR1 SGHRS, CDR2 YFSETQ. The CDR3 DNA sequence: TGCGCCAGCAGCATAGTAATCGGGGACAGGGCCAATGAGCAGTTCTTC. This gives the protein CASSIVIGDRANEQFF. The full variable domain, in which reference TRBV5-1 and TRBJ2-1 provide the parts outside the CDR3, is KAGVTQTPRYLIKTRGQQVTLSCSPISGHRSVSWYQQTPGQGLQFLFEYFSETQRNKGNFPGRFSGRQFSNSRSEMNVSTLELGDSALYLCASSIVIGDRANEQFFGPGTRLTVL.

The gene calls are TRBV27 and TRBJ1-2; D is ambiguous. V was trimmed by 6 bases and J by 7 bases, leaving 18 bases between them. Germline CDR1 is MNHEY and CDR2 is SMNVEV (reference sequence). There are 14 residues in the CDR3. The CDR3 DNA follows: TGTGCCAGCAGCCAAACAGTGGGGTCATCTGGCTACACCTTC. This sequence encodes CASSQTVGSSGYTF.

V is TRBV27 and J is TRBJ2-7; 7 bases line up with TRBD1. The CDR3 extends over 15 amino acids. The junction had 7 bases not matched to a gene; V was cut back by 3 bases and J by 2 bases. The germline V gene encodes CDR1 MNHEY and CDR2 SMNVEV (reference sequence). CDR3 residues: CASSFGTGAAYEQYF. CDR3 nucleotide sequence: TGTGCCAGCAGTTTTGGAACAGGGGCGGCCTACGAGCAGTACTTC.

The chain uses TRBV28 and TRBJ2-7; no firm D call. The CDR3 has 15 amino acids. The germline CDR1 and CDR2 sequences are MDHEN and SYDVKM. V lost 4 bases to trimming and J lost 0 bases, with 13 bases between them. CDR3 sequence: CASSSWTRSSYEQYF. The DNA for the CDR3 is TGTGCCAGCAGTTCCTGGACCAGGAGCTCCTACGAGCAGTACTTC.

This rearrangement joins TRBV6-5 to TRBJ2-5; 9 nucleotides line up with TRBD2. Per the germline V gene, CDR1 is MNHEY and CDR2 is SVGAGI. Trimming removed 6 bases from V and 7 bases from J; junction bases left unmatched: 9. The length of the CDR3 is 14 residues. CDR3 DNA sequence: TGTGCCAGCAGCGGGGGGACTAGCCTCAGGACCCAGTACTTC. Its translation is CASSGGTSLRTQYF.

The V call is TRBV11-2, the J call TRBJ2-1; possibly TRBD1 or TRBD2 for D (5 bases each). The CDR3 length is 14 residues. Looked up from germline, CDR1 is SGHAT and CDR2 is FQNNGV. V lost 2 bases, J lost 9 bases, and 14 bases lay in between. The CDR3 nucleotides are TGTGCCAGCAGCTTAACATGGGGGTCGGGTGAGCAGTTCTTC. This sequence encodes CASSLTWGSGEQFF.

The CDR3 coding sequence is TGCGCCAGCACAAAATCAGGGACAGGGAACACTGAAGCTTTCTTT. Protein product: CASTKSGTGNTEAFF. J is TRBJ1-1 and V is TRBV5-1, with 8 bases matching TRBD1. Germline CDR1 SGHRS, CDR2 YFSETQ. This CDR3 region has 15 residues. V lost 6 bases, J lost 1 base, and 8 bases stayed unmatched.

This clone was seen just once. J is TRBJ1-2 and V is TRBV9, with D unresolved. In germline, CDR1 is SGDLS, CDR2 YYNGEE. Deletions cut 4 bases from V and 3 bases from J, with 7 bases between. This CDR3 has 12 residues. CDR3 in amino acids: CASSRDYYGYTF. The CDR3 DNA reads TGTGCCAGCAGCCGGGATTACTATGGCTACACCTTC. The whole variable domain, remainder taken from reference TRBV9 and TRBJ1-2, is DSGVTQTPKHLITATGQRVTLRCSPRSGDLSVYWYQQSLDQGLQFLIQYYNGEERAKGNILERFSAQQFPDLHSELNLSSLELGDSALYFCASSRDYYGYTFGSGTRLTVV.

This clone was observed a handful of times. The J gene is TRBJ2-1, the V gene TRBV18, with 7 bases lining up with TRBD1. J was trimmed by 6 bases and V by 4 bases; bases with no gene match: 12. This CDR3 spans 16 amino acids. Germline values: CDR1 KGHSH, CDR2 LQKENI. Here the CDR3 DNA reads TGTGCCAGCTCACGGCTCGGGACAGCCATTGGCAATGAGCAGTTCTTC. This translates into CASSRLGTAIGNEQFF.

This chain joins TRBV19 and TRBJ1-5; D may be TRBD1 (5 bases). Germline lookup yields CDR1 LNHDA and CDR2 SQIVND (reference sequence). The CDR3 is made up of 14 amino acids. The V end lost 6 bases, the J end lost 0 bases, and 9 bases lay between the germline ends. The CDR3 spells CASRSRGSNQPQHF. CDR3 nucleotides: TGTGCCAGTAGATCTAGGGGTAGCAATCAGCCCCAGCATTTT.

V gene TRBV7-9 combines with J gene TRBJ2-5; D is possibly TRBD2 (5 bases). V was cut by 5 bases and J by 1 base, with 17 bases left in between. The CDR3 is made up of 16 amino acids. Germline V lookup: CDR1 SEHNR, CDR2 FQNEAQ (reference sequence). The CDR3 nucleotides are TGTGCCAGCAGCGCCAGGTCGGGGTGGTTCCAAGAGACCCAGTACTTC. Translated, it gives CASSARSGWFQETQYF.

V is TRBV6-6 and J is TRBJ2-7, with D maybe TRBD2 (5 bases). Germline lookup yields CDR1 MNHNY and CDR2 SVGAGI (reference sequence). CDR3 length: 13 amino acids. V lost 8 bases to trimming and J lost 2 bases, with 13 bases between them. The DNA of the CDR3 is TGTGCCAGCGAGGGATTCCCGGCCTACGAGCAGTACTTC. Translated, it gives CASEGFPAYEQYF.

This clone was picked up a small number of times. The chain couples TRBV30 to TRBJ2-7; D may be TRBD2 (6 bases). The germline V and J ends were trimmed by 4 bases and 2 bases, with 15 bases remaining between them. The CDR3 has 14 residues. Germline V lookup: CDR1 GTSNPN, CDR2 SVGIG (reference sequence). CDR3 region: CAWMGGGPPYEQYF. The CDR3 nucleotides read TGTGCCTGGATGGGGGGTGGGCCTCCCTACGAGCAGTACTTC.